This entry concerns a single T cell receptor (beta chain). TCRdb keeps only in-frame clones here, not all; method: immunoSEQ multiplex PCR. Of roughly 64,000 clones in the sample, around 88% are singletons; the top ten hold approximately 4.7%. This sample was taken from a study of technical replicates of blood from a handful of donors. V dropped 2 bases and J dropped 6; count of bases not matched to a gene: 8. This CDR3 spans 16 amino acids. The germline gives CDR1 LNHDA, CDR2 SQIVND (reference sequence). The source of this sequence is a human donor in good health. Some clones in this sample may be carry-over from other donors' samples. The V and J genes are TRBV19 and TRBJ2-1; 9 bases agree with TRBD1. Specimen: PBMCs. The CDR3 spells CASSIRSDRGVNEQFF. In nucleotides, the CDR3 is TGTGCCAGTAGTATACGATCAGACAGGGGGGTCAATGAGCAGTTCTTC.